This note documents a single TCR beta chain sequence. The entry originates in a study of blood T cell repertoires in COVID-19. Study-wide context: The samples span acute and convalescent COVID-19 from the United States, Italy and Spain.

The germline V gene has CDR1 MNHEY and CDR2 SVGAGI. This CDR3 region has 13 residues. Trimming pared 6 bases from V and 5 bases from J, leaving 13 bases between. Per the study methods: Quantification of nucleated cells was approximated via reference gene primer amplification. TCRdb keeps only in-frame clones here, not all; method: immunoSEQ multiplex PCR. The V and J calls and clone size were taken over from that table, and D and trimming were inferred from the DNA. The data hold more than 90,000 clones, with roughly 80% observed a single time. The receptor comes from a man between 65 and 85 years old with acute or convalescent COVID-19. Sequencing was done on a sample of peripheral blood. The V and J genes are TRBV6-5 and TRBJ2-5; no firm D call. The CDR3 DNA follows: TGTGCCAGCAGGCCAGACATATCCGAGACCCAGTACTTC. It codes for CASRPDISETQYF.